This TCR beta chain was obtained from a study of T cell clones after liver transplantation. Overall study context: Apart from three HCV-positive recipients, transplants were for non-autoimmune, non-viral reasons. Points from the study as a whole: Conclusions were preliminary, with small, heterogeneous patient groups.

This CDR3 contains 13 residues. The V end lost 3 bases, the J end lost 3 bases, and 8 bases lay between the germline ends. CDR1 is MDHEN and CDR2 is SYDVKM in the germline V gene. With regard to this clone: The antigen remains undetermined.

The repertoire was sequenced with immunoSEQ multiplex PCR; TCRdb's copy has only in-frame clones and lacks some. The sample records tens of thousands of clones, nearly 85% being singletons. The starting material was CD4+ T cells from blood, obtained approximately 3.5 years after liver transplant. The chain couples TRBV28 to TRBJ1-2; D remains unclear. This TCR was sampled from a human patient who received a liver transplant. These T cells may partly come from the graft donor. CDR3: CASSLRVDYGYTF. The CDR3 DNA reads as TGTGCCAGCAGTTTGAGGGTAGACTATGGCTACACCTTC.